This entry features one T cell receptor beta chain sequence. The antigen is not known. One entry per CDR3 protein results from TCRdb running MiXCR on the RT-PCR reads. The sample records roughly 700,000 distinct CDR3 sequences, approximately 14% being singletons. This record comes from a study of response to subunit inactivated influenza vaccine. This CDR3 has 16 amino acids. Between the trimmed V and J ends, which lost 4 bases and 4 bases, there was a span of 16 bases. The germline CDR1 and CDR2 sequences are KGHSH and LQKENI. Points from the study as a whole: The study's authors posited that every seasonal influenza vaccination enlists few new T cells.

The V gene is TRBV18, the J gene TRBJ2-2; D could derive from TRBD1 or TRBD2 (5 bases each). The sequenced sample was PBMCs from blood, obtained 14 days before vaccination. The source of this sequence is a man aged 45-65 years who received an inactivated influenza vaccine. CDR3 protein: CASSRNEGSSTGELFF. CDR3 coding DNA: TGTGCCAGCTCACGCAACGAGGGGTCTAGCACCGGGGAGCTGTTTTTT.